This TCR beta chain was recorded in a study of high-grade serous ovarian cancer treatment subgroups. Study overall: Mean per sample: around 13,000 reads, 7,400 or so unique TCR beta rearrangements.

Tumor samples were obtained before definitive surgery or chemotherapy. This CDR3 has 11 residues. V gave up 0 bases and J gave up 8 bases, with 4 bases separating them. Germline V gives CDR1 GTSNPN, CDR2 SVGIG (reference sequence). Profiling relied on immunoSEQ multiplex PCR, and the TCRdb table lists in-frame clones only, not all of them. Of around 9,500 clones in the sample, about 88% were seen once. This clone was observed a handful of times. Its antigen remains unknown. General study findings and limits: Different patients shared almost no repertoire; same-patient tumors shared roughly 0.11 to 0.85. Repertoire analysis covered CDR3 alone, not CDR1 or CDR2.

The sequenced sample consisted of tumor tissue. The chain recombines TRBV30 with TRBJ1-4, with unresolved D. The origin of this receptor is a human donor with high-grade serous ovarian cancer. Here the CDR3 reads CAWSVGEKLFF. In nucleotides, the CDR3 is TGTGCCTGGAGTGTGGGAGAAAAACTGTTTTTT. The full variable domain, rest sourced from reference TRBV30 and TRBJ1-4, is SQTIHQWPATLVQPVGSPLSLECTVEGTSNPNLYWYRQAAGRGLQLLFYSVGIGQISSEVPQNLSASRPQDRQFILSSKKLLLSDSGFYLCAWSVGEKLFFGSGTQLSVL.